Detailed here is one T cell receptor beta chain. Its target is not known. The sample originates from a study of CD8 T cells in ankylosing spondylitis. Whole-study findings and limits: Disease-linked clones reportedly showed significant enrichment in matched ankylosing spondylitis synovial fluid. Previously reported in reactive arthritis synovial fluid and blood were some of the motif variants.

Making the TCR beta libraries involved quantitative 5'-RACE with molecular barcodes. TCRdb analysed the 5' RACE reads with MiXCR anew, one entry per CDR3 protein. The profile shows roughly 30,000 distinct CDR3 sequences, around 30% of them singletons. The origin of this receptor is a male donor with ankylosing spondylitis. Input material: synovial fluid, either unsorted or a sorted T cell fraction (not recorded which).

The DNA of the CDR3 is TGTGCCAGCAGCTTGACTAGCGGGAGGTTCGATGAGCAGTTCTTC. It specifies CASSLTSGRFDEQFF. This chain joins TRBV5-6 and TRBJ2-1; 12 bases match TRBD2. In germline, CDR1 is SGHDT, CDR2 YYEEEE. CDR3 length: 15 amino acids. V was pared by 1 base and J by 8 bases, with 4 bases of the junction left unmatched.